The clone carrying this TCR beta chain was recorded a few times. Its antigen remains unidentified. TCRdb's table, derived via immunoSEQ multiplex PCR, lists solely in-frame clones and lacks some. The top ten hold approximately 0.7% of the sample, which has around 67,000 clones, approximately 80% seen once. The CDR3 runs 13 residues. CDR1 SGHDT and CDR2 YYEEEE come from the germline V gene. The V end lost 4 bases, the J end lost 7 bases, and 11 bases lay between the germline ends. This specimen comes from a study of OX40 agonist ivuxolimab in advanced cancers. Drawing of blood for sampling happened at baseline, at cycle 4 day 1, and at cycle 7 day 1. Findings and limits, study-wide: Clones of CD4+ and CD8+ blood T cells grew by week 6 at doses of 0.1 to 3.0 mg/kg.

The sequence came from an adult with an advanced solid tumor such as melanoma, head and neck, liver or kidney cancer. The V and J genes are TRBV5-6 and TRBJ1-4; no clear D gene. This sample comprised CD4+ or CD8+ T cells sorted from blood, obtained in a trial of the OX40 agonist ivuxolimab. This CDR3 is CASSRMKVEKLFF. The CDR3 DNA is TGTGCCAGCAGCCGGATGAAAGTTGAAAAACTGTTTTTT.